Each of the 19 T cell receptor beta chains below was sequenced from the same sample in a study of Ad26.COV2.S vaccination and SARS-CoV-2 variants. Assay: immunoSEQ multiplex PCR; the TCRdb copy retains only in-frame clones and omits some. Of over 110,000 clones listed, 86% are singletons. The material sequenced was peripheral blood, taken after recovery from COVID-19. Receptors were obtained from a human donor who had recovered from COVID-19.

As regards this clone: Other nucleotide sequences from this sample produce the same CDR3. CDR3 amino acids: CASSHRPGDYSYNEQFF. CDR3 coding DNA: TGCGCCAGCAGCCATCGTCCTGGGGACTACTCCTACAATGAGCAGTTCTTC. The V gene is TRBV4-1, the J gene TRBJ2-1, with 7 bases fitting TRBD2. The CDR3 is 17 amino acids. J was trimmed by 0 bases and V by 3 bases; bases with no gene match: 8. The V gene's germline CDR1 is MGHRA and CDR2 YSYEKL.

The V and J genes are TRBV30 and TRBJ1-4; tentative D call: TRBD1 (5 bases). Germline assignment: CDR1 GTSNPN and CDR2 SVGIG (reference sequence). V was cut by 6 bases and J by 10 bases, with 12 bases left in between. The CDR3 spans 11 residues. The CDR3 sequence is CACSQGGKLFF. In nucleotides, the CDR3 is TGTGCCTGCTCGCAGGGAGGAAAACTGTTTTTT. The variable domain in full, with the rest retrieved from reference TRBV30 and TRBJ1-4, is SQTIHQWPATLVQPVGSPLSLECTVEGTSNPNLYWYRQAAGRGLQLLFYSVGIGQISSEVPQNLSASRPQDRQFILSSKKLLLSDSGFYLCACSQGGKLFFGSGTQLSVL.

The chain is built from TRBV6-2 or TRBV6-3 and TRBJ2-7; the D is unclear. V was clipped by 5 bases and J by 4 bases, with 9 bases between them. Germline V gene lookup returns CDR1 MNHEY and CDR2 SVGEGT. The CDR3 contains 12 residues. In DNA, the CDR3 is TGTGCCAGCAGTGCCCTCTCGTACGAGCAGTACTTC. Translating it yields CASSALSYEQYF.

The chain joins TRBV6-5 to TRBJ2-5, with D possibly called TRBD1 or TRBD2 (5 bases each). V was shortened by 2 bases and J by 4 bases, with 14 bases between the two germline ends. Germline V gene lookup returns CDR1 MNHEY and CDR2 SVGAGI. This CDR3 is built from 15 residues. CDR3 DNA: TGTGCCAGCAGTTACGGATTTTCGGGGCGAGAGACCCAGTACTTC. It specifies CASSYGFSGRETQYF.

This chain joins TRBV7-9 and TRBJ2-5; D gene unclear. Trimming pared 1 base from V and 5 bases from J, leaving 8 bases between. CDR1 is SEHNR and CDR2 is FQNEAQ in the germline V gene (reference sequence). This CDR3 is 13 amino acids long. The CDR3 protein is CASSLGAWETQYF. The CDR3, as DNA: TGTGCCAGCAGCTTAGGGGCGTGGGAGACCCAGTACTTC. Drawing the rest from reference TRBV7-9 and TRBJ2-5, the complete variable domain is DTGVSQNPRHKITKRGQNVTFRCDPISEHNRLYWYRQTLGQGPEFLTYFQNEAQLEKSRLLSDRFSAERPKGSFSTLEIQRTEQGDSAMYLCASSLGAWETQYFGPGTRLLVL.

The chain couples TRBV11-3 to TRBJ2-1, with TRBD1 as a possible D gene (6 bases). CDR1 and CDR2 from the germline V gene are SGHNT and YENEEA. V lost 2 bases, J lost 5 bases, and 13 bases lay in between. The CDR3 is 15 residues long. CDR3 DNA sequence: TGTGCCAGCAGCTTAACAGGGCAGATAAACAATGAGCAGTTCTTC. Encoded protein: CASSLTGQINNEQFF. Full variable domain (remainder filled in from reference TRBV11-3 and TRBJ2-1): EAGVVQSPRYKIIEKKQPVAFWCNPISGHNTLYWYLQNLGQGPELLIRYENEEAVDDSQLPKDRFSAERLKGVDSTLKIQPAELGDSAVYLCASSLTGQINNEQFFGPGTRLTVL.

The DNA for the CDR3 is TGTGCCAGCAGTTCGGACACTAGCGGGGTAAAAAATGAGCAGTTCTTC. Translation: CASSSDTSGVKNEQFF. V usage is TRBV28 and J usage is TRBJ2-1; 10 positions match TRBD2. The germline V gene has CDR1 MDHEN and CDR2 SYDVKM. V gave up 4 bases and J gave up 7 bases; unmatched junction bases: 10. The length of the CDR3 is 16 residues. Full variable domain (missing parts from reference TRBV28 and TRBJ2-1): DVKVTQSSRYLVKRTGEKVFLECVQDMDHENMFWYRQDPGLGLRLIYFSYDVKMKEKGDIPEGYSVSREKKERFSLILESASTNQTSMYLCASSSDTSGVKNEQFFGPGTRLTVL.

V and J are TRBV7-9 and TRBJ2-5; weak D call: TRBD2 (6 bases). V was cut by 5 bases and J by 5 bases, with 15 bases left in between. Looked up from germline, CDR1 is SEHNR and CDR2 is FQNEAQ (reference sequence). CDR3 length equals 14 residues. CDR3 region: CASSQSIGGETQYF. The CDR3 DNA is TGTGCCAGCAGCCAAAGTATAGGAGGGGAGACCCAGTACTTC.

This clone was picked up a small number of times. This sequence joins TRBV7-2 and TRBJ1-5, with TRBD1 as a possible D gene (5 bases). Deletions cut 1 base from V and 6 bases from J, with 7 bases between. The CDR3 has 13 residues. Germline V CDR1 and CDR2: SGHTA, FQGNSA. CDR3 protein: CASSLEGLQPQHF. As DNA, the CDR3 is TGTGCCAGCAGCTTAGAGGGGCTTCAGCCCCAGCATTTT.

This rearrangement joins TRBV24-1 to TRBJ1-2; tentative D call: TRBD1 (5 bases). Germline CDR1 reads KGHDR; CDR2 reads SFDVKD. The CDR3 is 13 residues long. Between the trimmed V and J ends, which lost 3 bases and 2 bases, there was a span of 6 bases. CDR3 residues: CATSDRQNYGYTF. CDR3 nucleotide sequence: TGTGCCACCAGTGATAGACAGAACTATGGCTACACCTTC.

CDR3: CASRPTTGSDTQYF. Written as DNA, the CDR3 is TGTGCCAGCAGGCCTACGACAGGATCAGATACGCAGTATTTT. The chain carries TRBV7-9 and TRBJ2-3; D possibly corresponds to TRBD1 (6 bases). Trimming shortened V by 6 bases and J by 4 bases, and 14 bases separated the two germline ends. In germline, CDR1 is SEHNR, CDR2 FQNEAQ (reference sequence). The length of the CDR3 is 14 residues.

This clone was picked up one time. CDR3 region: CSASPGDTGELFF. CDR3 nucleotides: TGCAGCGCCTCTCCGGGTGACACCGGGGAGCTGTTTTTT. The chain is built from TRBV29-1 and TRBJ2-2, with D hard to call. The V end lost 7 bases, the J end lost 3 bases, and 12 bases lay between the germline ends. The CDR3 extends over 13 amino acids. From germline, CDR1 is SQVTM and CDR2 ANQGSEA.

The chain is built from TRBV4-1 and TRBJ2-4, with D perhaps being TRBD1 or TRBD2 (5 bases each). The germline V gene has CDR1 MGHRA and CDR2 YSYEKL. This CDR3 has 15 amino acids. Trimming stripped 4 bases from V and 5 bases from J, with 15 bases between. CDR3 in amino acids: CASSRYVGDENIQYF. For the CDR3, the DNA is TGCGCCAGCAGCCGTTACGTGGGGGATGAAAACATTCAGTACTTC.

The sample holds a few counts of this clone. The chain links TRBV3-1 (or the pseudogene TRBV3-2) to TRBJ1-4; no clear D. CDR1 and CDR2 (germline): LGHDT, YNNKEL (reference sequence). CDR3 length equals 13 residues. Trimming took off 4 bases at V and 5 bases at J, with 8 bases between the two ends. The CDR3 region is CASSLGNNEKLFF. CDR3 in DNA: TGTGCCAGCAGCCTCGGAAACAATGAAAAACTGTTTTTT.

The rearrangement links TRBV25-1 to TRBJ2-3; maybe TRBD2 (5 bases). Trimming stripped 7 bases from V and 2 bases from J, with 10 bases between. This CDR3 spans 13 amino acids. In germline, CDR1 is MGHDK, CDR2 SYGVNS. The CDR3 DNA reads TGTGCCAGCACAGAAGACTACACAGATACGCAGTATTTT. It yields the protein CASTEDYTDTQYF.

This rearrangement joins TRBV25-1 to TRBJ1-4, with D unresolved. Germline V gene data show CDR1 as MGHDK and CDR2 as SYGVNS. The CDR3 covers 14 residues. V shed 6 bases and J shed 6 bases, with 14 bases lying between them. Here the CDR3 DNA reads TGTGCCAGCAGCTCCCGTCAGGATCATGAAAAACTGTTTTTT. This codes for CASSSRQDHEKLFF.

The V call is TRBV7-2, the J call TRBJ2-1; 12 bases line up with TRBD1. The CDR3 is 15 residues long. After removal of 3 bases from V and 8 bases from J, the junction contained 5 bases not matched to a gene. Germline V lookup: CDR1 SGHTA, CDR2 FQGNSA. This chain's CDR3 is CASSFLGQGADEQFF. The CDR3 DNA reads TGTGCCAGCAGCTTTCTGGGACAGGGGGCAGATGAGCAGTTCTTC.

The chain couples TRBV18 to TRBJ2-5, with 9 bases matching TRBD1. J lost 5 bases, V lost 3 bases, and 4 bases had no gene match. Germline V CDR1 and CDR2: KGHSH, LQKENI. The CDR3 covers 14 residues. The CDR3 sequence: CASSPHRGQETQYF. The CDR3 DNA reads TGTGCCAGCTCACCCCACAGGGGGCAGGAGACCCAGTACTTC. Full variable domain (outside the CDR3, taken from reference TRBV18 and TRBJ2-5): NAGVMQNPRHLVRRRGQEARLRCSPMKGHSHVYWYRQLPEEGLKFMVYLQKENIIDESGMPKERFSAEFPKEGPSILRIQQVVRGDSAAYFCASSPHRGQETQYFGPGTRLLVL.

This sequence joins TRBV9 and TRBJ2-3, with 10 bases lining up with TRBD2. The CDR3 runs to 17 residues. Unmatched junction bases numbered 10, after V lost 4 bases and J lost 2 bases. The V gene's germline CDR1 is SGDLS and CDR2 YYNGEE. The CDR3 nucleotides read TGTGCCAGCAGCCCCCCAGATAGCGGGGGGCTCACAGATACGCAGTATTTT. Translated, it gives CASSPPDSGGLTDTQYF.